Described below is a single T cell receptor beta chain sequence and its context. The antigen is undetermined. The data were obtained in a study of shared clonotypes between healthy human individuals. The method was immunoSEQ multiplex PCR; TCRdb's version includes in-frame clones alone and lacks a portion of them. The sample records about 600,000 clones, about 95% being singletons. The CDR3 totals 13 residues. The germline V gene has CDR1 SGHDT and CDR2 YYEEEE. Trimming left V 1 base short and J 6 bases short, with 7 bases between. The study, taken as a whole, reports: Approximately 4.6% of naive CD4 clonotypes were common to four donors.

As defined, naive CD8 cells were CD45RO-negative and positively selected for CCR7, with terminally differentiated effector memory CD45RA+ cells excluded. This chain connects TRBV5-6 to TRBJ2-2; D not resolved. The sequence came from a woman younger than 45 in good health. Specimen: naive CD8+ T cells sorted from blood. DNA for the CDR3: TGTGCCAGCAGCTTGTATATCTCCGGGGAGCTGTTTTTT. It codes for CASSLYISGELFF.